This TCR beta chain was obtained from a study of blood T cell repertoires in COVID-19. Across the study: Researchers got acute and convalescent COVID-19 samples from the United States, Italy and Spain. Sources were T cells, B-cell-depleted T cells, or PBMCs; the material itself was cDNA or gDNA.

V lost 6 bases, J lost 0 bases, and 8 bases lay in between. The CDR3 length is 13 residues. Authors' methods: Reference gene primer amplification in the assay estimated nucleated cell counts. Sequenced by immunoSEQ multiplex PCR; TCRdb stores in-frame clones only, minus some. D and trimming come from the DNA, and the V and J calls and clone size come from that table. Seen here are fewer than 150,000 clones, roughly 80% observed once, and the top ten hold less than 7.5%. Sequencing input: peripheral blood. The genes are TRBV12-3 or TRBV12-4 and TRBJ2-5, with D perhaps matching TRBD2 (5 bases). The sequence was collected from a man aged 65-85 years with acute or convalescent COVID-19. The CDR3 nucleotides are TGTGCCAGCAGGCCGGGGTACCAAGAGACCCAGTACTTC. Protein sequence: CASRPGYQETQYF.